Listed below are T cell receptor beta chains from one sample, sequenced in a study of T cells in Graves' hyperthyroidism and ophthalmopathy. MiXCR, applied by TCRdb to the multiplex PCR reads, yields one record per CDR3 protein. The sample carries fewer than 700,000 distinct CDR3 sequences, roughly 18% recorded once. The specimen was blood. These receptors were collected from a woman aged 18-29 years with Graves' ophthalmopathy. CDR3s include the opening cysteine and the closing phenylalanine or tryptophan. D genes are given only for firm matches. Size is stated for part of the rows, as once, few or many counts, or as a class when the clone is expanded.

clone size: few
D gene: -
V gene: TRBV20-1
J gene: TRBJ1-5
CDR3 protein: CSAIGPNSNQPQHF
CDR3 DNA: TGCAGTGCTATCGGGCCTAATAGCAATCAGCCCCAGCATTTT

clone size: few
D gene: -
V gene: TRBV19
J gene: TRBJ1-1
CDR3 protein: CASSTDLNTEAFF
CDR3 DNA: TGTGCCAGTAGTACGGACCTGAACACTGAAGCTTTCTTT

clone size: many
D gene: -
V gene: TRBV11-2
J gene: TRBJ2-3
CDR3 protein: CASSTLVGATDTQYF
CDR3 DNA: TGTGCCAGCAGCACGCTGGTGGGAGCCACAGATACGCAGTATTTT

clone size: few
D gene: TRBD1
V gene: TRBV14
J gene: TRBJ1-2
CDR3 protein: CASSLPGQGYGDYGYTF
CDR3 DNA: TGTGCCAGCAGCCTGCCGGGACAGGGCTATGGGGACTATGGCTACACCTTC

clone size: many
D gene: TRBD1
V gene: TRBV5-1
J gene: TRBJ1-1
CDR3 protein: CASSSALTGDTEAFF
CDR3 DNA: TGCGCCAGCAGCTCGGCCCTGACAGGGGACACTGAAGCTTTCTTT

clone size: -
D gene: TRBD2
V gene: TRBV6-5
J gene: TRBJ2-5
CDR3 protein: CASSYLSPQLAGGGETQYF
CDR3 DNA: TGTGCCAGCAGTTATCTAAGCCCCCAGCTAGCGGGAGGGGGAGAGACCCAGTACTTC

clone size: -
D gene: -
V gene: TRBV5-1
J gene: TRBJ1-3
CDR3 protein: CASSLADSWNTIYF
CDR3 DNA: TGTGCCAGCAGCTTGGCTGACAGTTGGAACACCATATATTTT

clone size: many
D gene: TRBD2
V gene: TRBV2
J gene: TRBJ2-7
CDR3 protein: CASRSLAAYEQYF
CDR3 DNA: TGTGCCAGCAGATCCCTAGCGGCTTACGAGCAGTACTTC

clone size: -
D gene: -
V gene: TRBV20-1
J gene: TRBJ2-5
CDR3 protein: CSASGAYQETQYF
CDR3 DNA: TGCAGTGCTAGCGGGGCGTACCAAGAGACCCAGTACTTC

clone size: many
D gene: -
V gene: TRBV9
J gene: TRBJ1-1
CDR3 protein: CASSVSSLNTEAFF
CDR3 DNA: TGTGCCAGCAGCGTAAGCTCTTTGAACACTGAAGCTTTCTTT

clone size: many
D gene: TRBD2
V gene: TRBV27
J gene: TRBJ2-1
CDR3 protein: CASSILAGFPYNEQFF
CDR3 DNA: TGTGCCAGCAGTATATTAGCGGGGTTCCCATACAATGAGCAGTTCTTC

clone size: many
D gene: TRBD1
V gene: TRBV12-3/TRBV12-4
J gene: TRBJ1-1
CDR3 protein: CASNLGTGDTEAFF
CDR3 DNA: TGTGCCAGCAATTTGGGGACAGGGGACACTGAAGCTTTCTTT

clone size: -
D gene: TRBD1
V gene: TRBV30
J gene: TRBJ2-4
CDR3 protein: CAWSSPTGGDIQYF
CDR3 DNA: TGTGCCTGGAGTTCACCGACAGGGGGAGACATTCAGTACTTC